This note documents a single T cell receptor (beta chain) sequence. Antigen specificity is unknown. Expressed TCRB transcripts were sequenced, since all the RNA that had been isolated was reverse transcribed. Using immunoSEQ multiplex PCR, the repertoire was profiled, and TCRdb retains in-frame clones only, with some absent. This sample has approximately 90,000 clones, with roughly a third found just once. These data are taken from a study of beta chain features in type 1 diabetes. Trimming removed 11 bases at V and 3 bases at J, with 14 bases between. There are 12 residues in the CDR3. Germline V lookup: CDR1 KGHSH, CDR2 LQKENI. Findings and limits, study-wide: A moderate, significant TCRB CDR3 shortening appeared in type 1 diabetes across four CD4+ subsets. Short templates might get an advantage during PCR, and this would be equal in patients and controls.

The receptor comes from a woman under 30 in good health. This chain links TRBV18 with TRBJ2-7; a weak D match, TRBD2 (5 bases). Sequencing was carried out using stem cell memory CD4+ T cells from blood. CDR3 coding DNA: TGTGCCGGAGGTCAGAGCCTCTACGAGCAGTACTTC. It specifies CAGGQSLYEQYF.